Presented here are 18 T cell receptor beta chains from one specimen sequenced in a study of CXCR3-negative and CXCR3-positive naive CD8 T cells (dated by TCRdb to about 2019). Results the study describes overall, beyond this receptor: TRB CDR3s from CXCR3-positive naive cells showed higher hydrophobicity (lower Kidera factor 4), lower energy, and higher strength and volume indices than CXCR3-negative naive cells.

These reads were obtained on a NextSeq 550. The Human TCR Profiling Kit (MiLaboratory) was used to prepare UMI-labeled 5' RACE TRB cDNA libraries. TCRdb reprocessed the raw reads; every CDR3 protein sequence is a single record, and DNA is not supplied. The record for this sample contains tens of thousands of distinct CDR3 sequences. Clones ranked in the top ten supply approximately 0.58% of the sample. The antigens these receptors bind are not known. Material for sequencing was naive CXCR3+ CD8+ T cells from blood. The cell subset or site label corresponds to: CD45RO-CCR7+CD27+CD95- naive CD8+ T cells expressing CXCR3 (TNR3+). The receptors were sampled from a human donor in good health. Some clones in this sample may be carry-over from other donors' samples.

The chain carries TRBV5-1 and TRBJ2-7; TCRdb designates TRBD1, a call that cannot be tested without DNA. Germline V lookup: CDR1 SGHRS, CDR2 YFSETQ. This CDR3 has 14 residues. Here the CDR3 reads CASSLGHRTYEQYF.

V gene TRBV4-2 combines with J gene TRBJ2-6; TCRdb's D call, TRBD1, is unchecked because there is no DNA. The CDR3 runs to 18 residues. Per the germline V gene, CDR1 is LGHNA and CDR2 is YNFKEQ. CDR3 region: CASSLYREEGSGANVLTF.

J is TRBJ1-5 and V is TRBV20-1; no DNA is available, so the TRBD1 call from TCRdb remains unchecked. Per the germline V gene, CDR1 is DFQATT and CDR2 is SNEGSKA (reference sequence). CDR3 length: 13 amino acids. CDR3: CSAESGGNQPQHF.

The V and J genes are TRBV29-1 and TRBJ1-1. Germline CDR1 reads SQVTM; CDR2 reads ANQGSEA. The CDR3 consists of 12 residues. The CDR3 spells CSVLVLNTEAFF.

The genes are TRBV7-2 and TRBJ2-2; TCRdb's D call of TRBD2 is untestable without DNA. The CDR3 has 16 amino acids. CDR1 and CDR2 from the germline V gene are SGHTA and FQGNSA. Here the CDR3 reads CASSSLSGTITGELFF.

The chain employs TRBV28 and TRBJ2-5; TCRdb indicates TRBD1, and absent DNA this call remains unverified. The CDR3 is 14 amino acids. Germline V CDR1 and CDR2: MDHEN, SYDVKM. The chain's CDR3 is CASSNRGFLETQYF.

CDR3 sequence: CASSQPTDRGTEAFF. V is TRBV4-2 and J is TRBJ1-1; TCRdb picks TRBD1, but there is no DNA to check that call. The CDR3 is 15 residues long. Germline V CDR1 and CDR2: LGHNA, YNFKEQ.

This sequence joins TRBV28 and TRBJ2-1; TCRdb gives TRBD2 as the D gene, but with no DNA this cannot be confirmed. The CDR3 is made up of 13 amino acids. Per the germline V gene, CDR1 is MDHEN and CDR2 is SYDVKM. The CDR3 here is CASSLSEGIEQFF. Full variable domain (rest looked up from reference TRBV28 and TRBJ2-1): DVKVTQSSRYLVKRTGEKVFLECVQDMDHENMFWYRQDPGLGLRLIYFSYDVKMKEKGDIPEGYSVSREKKERFSLILESASTNQTSMYLCASSLSEGIEQFFGPGTRLTVL.

The gene calls are TRBV9 and TRBJ2-7; without DNA, the TCRdb call of TRBD1 cannot be checked. Germline lookup yields CDR1 SGDLS and CDR2 YYNGEE. This CDR3 region has 15 residues. The CDR3: CASSAITGGVDEQYF.

The V call is TRBV5-5, the J call TRBJ2-1; TCRdb proposes TRBD2, but this gene call is untestable without DNA. This CDR3 comprises 14 residues. The germline V gene has CDR1 SGHKS and CDR2 YYEKEE (reference sequence). CDR3 residues: CASSFSGLDNDQFF.

The CDR3 protein is CASSLYALRDSPLHF. The V gene is TRBV28, the J gene TRBJ1-6. The length of the CDR3 is 15 residues. In germline, CDR1 is MDHEN, CDR2 SYDVKM.

The rearrangement uses TRBV28 and TRBJ2-1; TCRdb picks TRBD2, but there is no DNA to check that call. Germline CDR1 and CDR2: MDHEN and SYDVKM. CDR3 size: 16 residues. The CDR3 loop reads CASSLRGLAGVGEQFF.

The chain joins TRBV29-1 to TRBJ2-1; TCRdb's D call of TRBD2 is untestable without DNA. The germline V gene encodes CDR1 SQVTM and CDR2 ANQGSEA. The CDR3 is 14 amino acids. CDR3 residues: CSVEGVGPEGEQFF.

The chain couples TRBV4-3 to TRBJ2-1; TCRdb reports TRBD2, a call that lacks DNA to check it against. The CDR3 covers 15 residues. From germline, CDR1 is LGHNA and CDR2 YSLEER. The chain's CDR3 is CASIIVSLLYNEQFF.

The chain is built from TRBV28 and TRBJ2-3; there is no DNA to check the TCRdb D call of TRBD2. The CDR3 runs 16 residues. In germline, CDR1 is MDHEN, CDR2 SYDVKM. This CDR3 reads CASSFPREGSTDTQYF.

J is TRBJ1-5 and V is TRBV4-2; lacking DNA, the TRBD1 call made by TCRdb goes unchecked. Germline V gives CDR1 LGHNA, CDR2 YNFKEQ. The length of the CDR3 is 14 residues. The CDR3 here is CASSQAMGAQPQHF.

The chain recombines TRBV28 with TRBJ2-7; lacking DNA, the TRBD1 call made by TCRdb goes unchecked. The CDR3 is 16 amino acids. The germline gives CDR1 MDHEN, CDR2 SYDVKM. The CDR3 loop is CASSDPGPISSYEQYF.

The chain's CDR3 is CASSPRQGDEQFF. The chain employs TRBV7-7 and TRBJ2-1; TCRdb reports TRBD1, a call that lacks DNA to check it against. From germline, CDR1 is SSHAT and CDR2 FNYEAQ (reference sequence). The CDR3 totals 13 residues.